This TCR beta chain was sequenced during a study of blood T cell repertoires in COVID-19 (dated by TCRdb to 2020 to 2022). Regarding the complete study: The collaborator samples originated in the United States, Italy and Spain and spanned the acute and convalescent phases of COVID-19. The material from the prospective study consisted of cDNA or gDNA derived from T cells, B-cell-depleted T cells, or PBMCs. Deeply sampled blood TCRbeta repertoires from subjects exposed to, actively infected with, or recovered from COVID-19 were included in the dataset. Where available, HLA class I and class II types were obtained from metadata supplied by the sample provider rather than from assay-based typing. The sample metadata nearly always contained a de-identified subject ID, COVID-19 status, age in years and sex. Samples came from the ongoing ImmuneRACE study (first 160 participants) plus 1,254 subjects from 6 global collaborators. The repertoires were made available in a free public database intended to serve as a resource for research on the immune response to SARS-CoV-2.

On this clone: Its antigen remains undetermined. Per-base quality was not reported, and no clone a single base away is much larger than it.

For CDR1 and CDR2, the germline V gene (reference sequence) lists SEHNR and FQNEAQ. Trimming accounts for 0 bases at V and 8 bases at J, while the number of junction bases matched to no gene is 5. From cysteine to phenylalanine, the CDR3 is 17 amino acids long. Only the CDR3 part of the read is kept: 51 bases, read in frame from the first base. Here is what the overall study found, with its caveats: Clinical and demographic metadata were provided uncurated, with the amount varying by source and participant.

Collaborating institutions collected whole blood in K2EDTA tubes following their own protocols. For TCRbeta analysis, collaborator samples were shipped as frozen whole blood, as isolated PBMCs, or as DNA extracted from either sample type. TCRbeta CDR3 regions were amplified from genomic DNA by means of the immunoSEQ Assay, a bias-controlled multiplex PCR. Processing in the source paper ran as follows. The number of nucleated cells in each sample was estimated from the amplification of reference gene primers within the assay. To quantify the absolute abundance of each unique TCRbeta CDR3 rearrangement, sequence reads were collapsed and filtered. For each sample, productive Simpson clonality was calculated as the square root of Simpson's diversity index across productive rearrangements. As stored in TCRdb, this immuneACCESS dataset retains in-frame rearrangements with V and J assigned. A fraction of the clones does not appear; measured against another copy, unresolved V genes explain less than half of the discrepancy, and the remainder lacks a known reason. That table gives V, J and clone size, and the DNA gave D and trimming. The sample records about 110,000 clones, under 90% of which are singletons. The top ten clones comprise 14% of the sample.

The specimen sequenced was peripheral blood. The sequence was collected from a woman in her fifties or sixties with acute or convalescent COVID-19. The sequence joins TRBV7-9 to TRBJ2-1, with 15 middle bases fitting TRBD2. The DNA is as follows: TGTGCCAGCAGCTTAGCCAGGACTAGCGGGGGGGACGATGAGCAGTTCTTC. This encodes CASSLARTSGGDDEQFF.